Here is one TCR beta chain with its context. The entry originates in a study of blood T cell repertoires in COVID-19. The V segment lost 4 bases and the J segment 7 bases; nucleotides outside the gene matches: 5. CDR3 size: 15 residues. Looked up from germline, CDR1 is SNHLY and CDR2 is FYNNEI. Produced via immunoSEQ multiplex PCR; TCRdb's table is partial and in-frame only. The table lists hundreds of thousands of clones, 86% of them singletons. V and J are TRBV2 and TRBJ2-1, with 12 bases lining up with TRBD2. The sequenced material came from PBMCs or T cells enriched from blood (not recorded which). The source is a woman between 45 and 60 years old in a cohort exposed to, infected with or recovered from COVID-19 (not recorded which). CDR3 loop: CASSGLAGGRNEQFF. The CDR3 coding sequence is TGTGCCAGCAGTGGGCTAGCGGGGGGGAGGAATGAGCAGTTCTTC.